These 15 T cell receptor beta chains came from one sample sequenced in a study of T-cell reconstitution after alpha-beta-depleted transplantation in children (dated by TCRdb to 2016 to 2017). Library construction relied on PCR. Sequenced on an Illumina HiSeq 2500. TCR libraries were prepared with molecular barcoding, using unique molecular identifiers to normalize TCRbeta repertoire quantification. TCRdb's own reprocessing of the public reads used fastp at Q25 and MiXCR and kept productive beta chains. One record per CDR3 amino acid sequence lists the most common genes and DNA. Recorded for this sample are some 600,000 distinct CDR3 sequences; roughly 15% of them occurred a single time. About 1.1% of the sample is in the top ten clones. The material sequenced was PBMCs from the stem cell graft donor, taken from the stem cell graft. All receptors derive from a human donor who donated a stem cell graft to a child with acute myeloid leukemia.

This clonotype has only a few counts. V is TRBV20-1 and J is TRBJ2-5, with TRBD2 identical over 9 bases. This CDR3 is 18 amino acids long. Germline lookup yields CDR1 DFQATT and CDR2 SNEGSKA (reference sequence). The V gene end was trimmed by 2 bases and the J gene end by 4 bases; junction bases not matched to a gene: 17. The CDR3 loop reads CSARTDLGSGGSGETQYF. The CDR3 bases are TGCAGTGCTAGAACTGACCTAGGTAGCGGGGGCTCGGGAGAGACCCAGTACTTC.

This clonotype has at least ten counts. The gene calls are TRBV29-1 and TRBJ2-1; no firm D call. The CDR3 runs 10 residues. Looked up from germline, CDR1 is SQVTM and CDR2 is ANQGSEA. V dropped 4 bases and J dropped 5 bases, with 3 bases sitting between them. In DNA form, the CDR3 reads TGCAGCGTTGCGGACAATGAGCAGTTCTTC. Translated: CSVADNEQFF.

The J gene is TRBJ2-3, the V gene TRBV7-6; D gene uncertain. The CDR3 contains 15 residues. CDR1 SGHVS and CDR2 FNYEAQ come from the germline V gene. Trimming took off 0 bases at V and 7 bases at J, with 14 bases between the two ends. Here the CDR3 reads CASSLAHLAPHTQYF. The CDR3 coding sequence is TGTGCCAGCAGCTTAGCCCATCTTGCCCCTCATACGCAGTATTTT.

This clonotype appeared a few times. The chain uses TRBV10-3 and TRBJ2-7, with unresolved D. CDR3 length: 11 amino acids. Germline V lookup: CDR1 ENHRY, CDR2 SYGVKD. The V end lost 4 bases, the J end lost 2 bases, and 3 bases lay between the germline ends. The CDR3 here is CAISATYEQYF. The CDR3 nucleotides are TGTGCCATCAGTGCAACCTACGAGCAGTACTTC.

This clonotype turned up a few times. The V and J genes are TRBV12-3 or TRBV12-4 and TRBJ1-3; maybe TRBD1 (6 bases). The CDR3 is 13 residues long. Deletions cut 6 bases from V and 8 bases from J, with 14 bases between. CDR3 residues: CASSKQGRDTIYF. CDR3 bases: TGTGCCAGCAGCAAGCAGGGGCGGGACACCATATATTTT.

The chain couples TRBV5-1 to TRBJ2-4; 7 bases are shared with TRBD1. The CDR3 has 13 residues. Germline V CDR1 and CDR2: SGHRS, YFSETQ. The V and J ends lost 0 bases and 7 bases, in that order; junction bases with no gene match: 1. The chain's CDR3 is CASSLEQGNIQYF. As DNA, the CDR3 is TGCGCCAGCAGCTTGGAACAGGGGAACATTCAGTACTTC.

CDR3 coding DNA: TGCAGTGCTAGTCTCACAAGACAGGGCTCGGGTGAACAGCCCCAGCATTTT. Its translation: CSASLTRQGSGEQPQHF. This chain links TRBV20-1 with TRBJ1-5, with TRBD1 matching over 7 bases. Germline CDR1 reads DFQATT; CDR2 reads SNEGSKA (reference sequence). Trimming removed 3 bases from V and 7 bases from J; junction bases left unmatched: 18. CDR3 size: 17 residues.

CDR3 amino acids: CASSFLQRGSGELFF. In DNA, the CDR3 is TGTGCCAGCAGCTTTCTCCAGCGGGGAAGCGGGGAGCTGTTTTTT. The rearrangement uses TRBV5-6 and TRBJ2-2, with 7 nucleotides matching TRBD2. In germline, CDR1 is SGHDT, CDR2 YYEEEE. The trim removed 2 bases at V and 7 bases at J, leaving 8 bases unmatched. The CDR3 extends over 15 amino acids.

In its sample, this clonotype was seen a few times. V gene TRBV9 combines with J gene TRBJ2-7; D not resolved. CDR1 and CDR2 from the germline V gene are SGDLS and YYNGEE. V lost 3 bases, J lost 3 bases, and 16 bases lay in between. The CDR3 runs to 15 residues. CDR3 DNA: TGTGCCAGCAGCGAACTCCCCGGCAGTAGCTACGAGCAGTACTTC. Protein: CASSELPGSSYEQYF.

This clonotype came up many times. V gene TRBV29-1 combines with J gene TRBJ2-3; a possible D gene is TRBD2 (6 bases). The CDR3 contains 13 residues. Trimming stripped 7 bases from V and 2 bases from J, with 13 bases between. Germline V gene data show CDR1 as SQVTM and CDR2 as ANQGSEA. CDR3 sequence reads: CSAKGLFTDTQYF. As DNA, the CDR3 is TGCAGCGCCAAGGGACTCTTCACAGATACGCAGTATTTT.

This clonotype turned up a few times. V and J are TRBV7-8 and TRBJ2-7; maybe TRBD2 (5 bases). This CDR3 is built from 14 residues. V gave up 1 base and J gave up 1 base, with 8 bases separating them. Germline loops: CDR1 SGHVS, CDR2 FQNEAQ. DNA of the CDR3: TGTGCCAGCAGCTTAGAAGCGGTGTCCTACGAGCAGTACTTC. It specifies CASSLEAVSYEQYF. Based on the CDR3 plus reference TRBV7-8 and TRBJ2-7, the full variable domain is GAGVSQSPRYKVAKRGQDVALRCDPISGHVSLFWYQQALGQGPEFLTYFQNEAQLDKSGLPSDRFFAERPEGSVSTLKIQRTQQEDSAVYLCASSLEAVSYEQYFGPGTRLTVT.

This clonotype was seen at least ten times. CDR3 loop: CASSLGRGHEQYF. CDR3 in DNA: TGTGCCAGCAGCTTAGGTCGGGGACACGAGCAGTACTTC. This rearrangement joins TRBV7-6 to TRBJ2-7; D might be TRBD1 or TRBD2, each matching 5 bases. CDR3 length: 13 residues. Between the trimmed V and J ends, which lost 1 base and 5 bases, there was a span of 9 bases. Germline V gene lookup returns CDR1 SGHVS and CDR2 FNYEAQ.

This clonotype was observed many times. This chain links TRBV5-1 with TRBJ2-1, with TRBD1 identical over 8 bases. This CDR3 has 11 amino acids. The germline V gene encodes CDR1 SGHRS and CDR2 YFSETQ. Trimming took 5 bases from V and 15 from J; bases not matched to a gene: 7. The CDR3 reads CASRGGQGPFF. The CDR3 DNA reads TGCGCCAGCAGAGGAGGACAGGGCCCGTTCTTC.

The chain combines TRBV12-3 or TRBV12-4 with TRBJ2-7; the D gene is possibly TRBD2 (6 bases). The CDR3 length is 13 residues. Trimming shortened V by 6 bases and J by 3 bases, and 12 bases separated the two germline ends. CDR3 sequence: CASSRRDFYEQYV. The CDR3 DNA follows: TGTGCCAGCAGCCGCCGGGACTTCTACGAGCAGTACGTC.

This clonotype has at least ten counts. This chain uses TRBV7-8 with TRBJ2-1, with a tentative D call TRBD1 (5 bases). This CDR3 has 12 residues. The V end lost 3 bases, the J end lost 9 bases, and 9 bases lay between the germline ends. Germline V lookup: CDR1 SGHVS, CDR2 FQNEAQ. DNA of the CDR3: TGTGCCAGCAGCTTGGTCCAGGGTGAGCAGTTCTTC. This encodes CASSLVQGEQFF.